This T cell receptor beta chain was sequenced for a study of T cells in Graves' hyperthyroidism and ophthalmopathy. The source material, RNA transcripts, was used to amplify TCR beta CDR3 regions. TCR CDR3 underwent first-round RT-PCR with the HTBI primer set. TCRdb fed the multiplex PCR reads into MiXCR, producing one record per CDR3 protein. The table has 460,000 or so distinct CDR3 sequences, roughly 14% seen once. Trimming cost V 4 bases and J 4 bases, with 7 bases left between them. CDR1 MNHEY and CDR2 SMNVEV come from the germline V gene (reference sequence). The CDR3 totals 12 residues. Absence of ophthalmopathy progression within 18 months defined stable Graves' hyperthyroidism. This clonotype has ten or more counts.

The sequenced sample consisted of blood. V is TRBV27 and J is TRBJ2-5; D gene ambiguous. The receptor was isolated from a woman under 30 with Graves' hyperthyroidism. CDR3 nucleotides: TGTGCCAGCAGTTCCCAGGCAGAGACCCAGTACTTC. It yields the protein CASSSQAETQYF.